By share, the clone carrying this T cell receptor beta chain ranks as large. The antigen is unknown. This record comes from a study of T cells in localized non-small cell lung cancer. Study findings and constraints: Adjacent lung held a median about 57 of the top 100 tumor clones. Uninvolved adjacent lung, not tumor, had the highest T cell clonality.

TCRdb's table, derived via immunoSEQ multiplex PCR, lists solely in-frame clones and lacks some. The sample records about 2,800 clones, approximately 39% being singletons. Germline lookup yields CDR1 SGHNT and CDR2 YENEEA. CDR3 length equals 17 residues. V gave up 0 bases and J gave up 7 bases; unmatched junction bases: 9. The J gene is TRBJ2-2, the V gene TRBV11-3, with 9 bases aligning to TRBD2. The sequence came from a male donor at least 60 years old with stage I squamous cell lung carcinoma. The sequenced sample was lung tumor tissue, obtained before any cancer treatment. Written as DNA, the CDR3 is TGTGCCAGCAGCTTAGACGGTAGCGGGAGAAGTGTCGGGGAGCTGTTTTTT. Amino acid sequence: CASSLDGSGRSVGELFF. The full variable domain, rest sourced from reference TRBV11-3 and TRBJ2-2, is EAGVVQSPRYKIIEKKQPVAFWCNPISGHNTLYWYLQNLGQGPELLIRYENEEAVDDSQLPKDRFSAERLKGVDSTLKIQPAELGDSAVYLCASSLDGSGRSVGELFFGEGSRLTVL.